These 5 T cell receptor beta chains share one sample of origin, sequenced in a study of a mutant IDH1 vaccine in newly diagnosed glioma. The antigens these receptors bind are not known. Here immunoSEQ multiplex PCR was the method, and the copy in TCRdb shows in-frame clones only, minus some. The sample records 65,000 or so clones, more than 75% being singletons. The time point here: week 23, last vaccination. Vaccinated patients received 300 ug of mutant IDH1 20-mer peptide per dose, with topical imiquimod. Specimen: PBMCs, collected from a glioma patient whose treatment included an IDH1 peptide vaccine. These receptors all come from a man under 40 with glioma.

The chain has TRBV5-1 and TRBJ2-3, with 13 bases aligning to TRBD2. The germline V gene encodes CDR1 SGHRS and CDR2 YFSETQ. With V trimmed by 3 bases and J by 0 bases, 1 base remained unmatched. The CDR3 is 16 residues long. The DNA of the CDR3 is TGCGCCAGCAGCTCACTAGCGGGGGGGAGCACAGATACGCAGTATTTT. It codes for CASSSLAGGSTDTQYF.

The chain has TRBV7-9 and TRBJ2-4, with a weak D call TRBD1 (5 bases). Germline values: CDR1 SEHNR, CDR2 FQNEAQ (reference sequence). The CDR3 is made up of 14 amino acids. V lost 5 bases, J lost 6 bases, and 14 bases lay in between. CDR3 region: CASSTDRDRNIQYF. CDR3 bases: TGTGCCAGCAGCACAGACAGAGATAGAAACATTCAGTACTTC.

The CDR3 sequence: CASRKTTLAGPSGAKNIQYF. DNA of the CDR3: TGCGCCAGCCGAAAAACCACTCTAGCGGGACCCTCTGGGGCCAAAAACATTCAGTACTTC. J is TRBJ2-4 and V is TRBV5-1; the match to TRBD2 covers 9 bases. J was trimmed by 1 base and V by 7 bases; bases with no gene match: 21. The CDR3 contains 20 residues. Germline CDR1 SGHRS, CDR2 YFSETQ.

The rearrangement links TRBV2 to TRBJ2-4; no definite D call. Germline lookup yields CDR1 SNHLY and CDR2 FYNNEI. V was trimmed by 6 bases and J by 0 bases, leaving 9 bases between them. The CDR3 is 14 amino acids. The CDR3 protein is CASRQVEAKNIQYF. CDR3 in DNA: TGTGCCAGCAGACAAGTGGAAGCCAAAAACATTCAGTACTTC.

There are a few counts of this clone. V gene TRBV6-5 combines with J gene TRBJ1-2; D ambiguous. V gave up 6 bases and J gave up 1 base, with 15 bases separating them. The CDR3 has 15 residues. From germline, CDR1 is MNHEY and CDR2 SVGAGI. The CDR3 DNA sequence: TGTGCCAGCAGAGACGTCAGTACACTTAACTATGGCTACACCTTC. It codes for CASRDVSTLNYGYTF.